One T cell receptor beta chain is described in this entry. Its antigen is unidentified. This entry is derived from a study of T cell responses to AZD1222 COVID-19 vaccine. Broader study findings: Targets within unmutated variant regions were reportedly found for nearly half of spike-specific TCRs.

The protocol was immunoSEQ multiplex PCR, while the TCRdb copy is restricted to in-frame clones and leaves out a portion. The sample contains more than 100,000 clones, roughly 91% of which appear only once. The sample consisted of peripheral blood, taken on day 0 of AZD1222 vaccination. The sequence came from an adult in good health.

The CDR3 sequence: CASSESRSPRGETQYF. For the CDR3, the DNA is TGCGCCAGCAGTGAGTCTAGGAGCCCTAGGGGGGAGACCCAGTACTTC. This sequence joins TRBV10-1 and TRBJ2-5; D is perhaps TRBD1 (6 bases). Per the germline V gene, CDR1 is WNHNN and CDR2 is SYGVQD (reference sequence). The CDR3 is made up of 16 amino acids. The germline V and J ends were trimmed by 0 bases and 5 bases, with 16 bases remaining between them.